The sequence of this T cell receptor beta chain was determined in a study of PD-L1 blockade in urothelial cancer (dated by TCRdb to 2017 to 2019). For the wider study: Therapy was started in the mid-2010s for all patients, and atezolizumab 1,200 mg was administered intravenously every 3 weeks. About 90% of the roughly 30 patients were identified as males with urothelial cancer of bladder origin, and a prior smoking history was reported by 18 of 29 patients. An ECOG performance status of 0 or 1 was recorded for the patients, and 0 to 3 prior chemotherapy regimens had been received by the patients. Blood samples were analyzed at 3 weeks after treatment start (second dose) and at 6 weeks after treatment start. Blood samples gave median yields of about 150,000 T cells and 65,000 to 85,000 unique TCRs, along with a median clonality of approximately 0.084. The study, an exploratory multi-omic analysis, examined somatic, immune and clinical correlates of response to PD-L1 blockade with atezolizumab in urothelial cancer. Pretreatment tumor samples and matched peripheral blood, collected serially before and after atezolizumab treatment, underwent TCR sequencing. Progression-free survival longer than 6 months counted as durable clinical benefit, and TCR features were additionally tested against both progression-free and overall survival. Whole exome sequencing and RNA sequencing of pretreatment tumors were performed alongside TCR sequencing in the same patients. About 10 patients achieved durable clinical benefit and about 19 did not. Around 29 patients had pretreatment blood TCR-seq, some 25 had at least one posttreatment blood collection, and some 25 had tumor TCR-seq.

The time point label for this specimen denotes: pretreatment peripheral blood. The cohort comprised more than 25 patients with locally advanced or metastatic urothelial carcinoma treated at Memorial Sloan Kettering on a trial protocol. Peripheral blood mononuclear cells were collected pretreatment and during treatment, with between 1 and 8 total time points obtained per patient. The Qiagen DNeasy Blood extraction kit was used to purify genomic DNA from total PBMCs and tumor samples. Collected pretreatment and during treatment, PBMCs were isolated and stored as previously described. Paper-wide results and their limitations: Because of the small sample size (n of about 29) and the many exploratory analyses performed, the results are intended to be regarded as hypothesis-generating. Patients with durable benefit showed greater expansion of tumor-associated TCR clones in peripheral blood 3 weeks after starting treatment (n ≈ 21, p = 0.022). Improved progression-free and overall survival was found to be associated with pretreatment peripheral blood TCR clonality below the median.

Synthetic TCR analog templates were spiked into each PCR so that absolute template abundance could be estimated from read counts. The immunoSEQ assay was used to amplify TCRbeta CDR3 regions from genomic DNA with bias-controlled V and J gene primers. Rearranged TCRbeta segments were sequenced at approximately 20X coverage. As for how the authors treated the data: Sequencing errors were corrected by clustering, and CDR3s were annotated against IMGT so that V, D and J genes could be assigned. Only productive TCRbeta rearrangements were used in downstream analyses, excluding out-of-frame or stop-codon sequences. Clonality was computed as one minus Shannon entropy normalized by the log of the number of unique productive sequences. Fisher's exact test with Benjamini-Hochberg correction, using a cutoff of adjusted p below 0.01, was how clones that differed between time points or between blood and tumor were identified. The table comes from immuneACCESS by way of TCRdb, which keeps in-frame sequences with V and J called. Part of the clones is missing from these tables; in studies checked, under half for an unresolved V gene and the rest for unknown reasons. The V and J calls and the clone size are those of that table, but D and trimming were determined from the DNA. Recorded for this sample are around 130,000 clones; roughly 80% of them occurred a single time. The top ten clones comprise around 3.2% of the sample.

The CDR3 contains 14 residues, cysteine and phenylalanine counted. The DNA shown is the 42-base CDR3, in frame from base 1. V is pruned by 9 bases and J by 2 bases, leaving 10 bases of the junction without a gene match. This clone has more than one count but fewer than ten. The specificity of this receptor is unknown. No quality values exist for individual bases; no much larger clone is one base distant. Source: PBMCs, taken around atezolizumab (anti-PD-L1) treatment. Rearrangement joined TRBV5-3 to TRBJ2-7, with TRBD1 matching 8 junction bases. TRBV5-3 is an ORF; its function is uncertain. The receptor was isolated from a man between 45 and 60 years old with urothelial cancer. The sequenced DNA: TGTGCCACCGATCGGACAGGGCTCGCCTACGAGCAGTACTTC. It translates to CATDRTGLAYEQYF.